Listed below are T cell receptor beta chains from one sample, sequenced in a study of cytomegalovirus exposure and HLA in healthy donors. Libraries were prepared by immunoSEQ multiplex PCR; TCRdb keeps only in-frame clonotypes and omits some of them. The sample shows roughly 150,000 clones, roughly 80% of them seen only once. The sample was PBMCs. The receptors here all came from a man aged 50 to 59 in good health and CMV-seropositive. The CDR3 runs from the conserved cysteine through the conserved F or W. The order of the fields is V gene, D gene, clone size, J gene, CDR3 DNA, CDR3 protein. The D gene is left open where the match is weak. Only part of the rows carry a size: once, few, many, or a class if the clone is expanded.

TRBV19	-	-	TRBJ1-1	TGTGCCAGCCGGGGGTACCGGGGATCGAACACTGAAGCTTTCTTT	CASRGYRGSNTEAFF
TRBV5-1	TRBD1	-	TRBJ1-4	TGCGCCAGCAGTCAGTCCGGGACAGGGAATGAAAAACTGTTTTTT	CASSQSGTGNEKLFF
TRBV15	-	-	TRBJ1-2	TGTGCCACCAGCCGAGGATCCGCGAGGGTGGGTGAAGGCTACACCTTC	CATSRGSARVGEGYTF
TRBV2	-	-	TRBJ1-5	TGTGCCAGCAGTGAACGGGGTTACGATCAGCCCCAGCATTTT	CASSERGYDQPQHF
TRBV19	-	-	TRBJ1-5	TGTGCCAGTCACACCCAGGGGAGCAATCAGCCCCAGCATTTT	CASHTQGSNQPQHF
TRBV15	-	-	TRBJ1-2	TGTGCCACCAGCCCAGAGCCCAGGCGAATCTATGGCTACACCTTC	CATSPEPRRIYGYTF
TRBV28	TRBD2	once	TRBJ2-2	TGTGCCATCCGGGGAGGGTCGAACACCGGGGAGCTGTTTTTT	CAIRGGSNTGELFF
TRBV4-1	-	-	TRBJ2-3	TGCGCCAGCAGCCGGGGCCTCTCAACAGATACGCAGTATTTT	CASSRGLSTDTQYF
TRBV10-1	TRBD1	-	TRBJ2-3	TGCGCCAGCAGTGACCGGGACAGGGGCTTCACAGATACGCAGTATTTT	CASSDRDRGFTDTQYF
TRBV5-4	TRBD1	few	TRBJ1-2	TGTGCCAGCAGCACTGTCCGGGACAGGGGGAAGAGTTACTATGGCTACACCTTC	CASSTVRDRGKSYYGYTF
TRBV15	TRBD1	-	TRBJ2-3	TGTGCCACCAGCCCGGGTCGCGGCAGGGGGCTGACAGATACGCAGTATTTT	CATSPGRGRGLTDTQYF
TRBV7-2	TRBD2	-	TRBJ2-3	TGTGCCAGCAGCTTTGGACTAGCGGGGGGGCTTGGAACAGATACGCAGTATTTT	CASSFGLAGGLGTDTQYF
TRBV7-8	-	-	TRBJ2-7	TGTGCCAGCAGCTTAGTCAGGTTGGACTACGAGCAGTACTTC	CASSLVRLDYEQYF
TRBV5-6	-	-	TRBJ2-4	TGTGCCAGCAGCTTCGGTATACTAGCCAAAAACATTCAGTACTTC	CASSFGILAKNIQYF
TRBV19	TRBD1	once	TRBJ2-1	TGTGCCAGTAGTATAGGAGGGACAGGGAGGGATGAGCAGTTCTTC	CASSIGGTGRDEQFF
TRBV18	TRBD1	-	TRBJ2-7	TGTGCCAGCTCACCAGGACAGGGTGGATCCTACGAGCAGTACTTC	CASSPGQGGSYEQYF